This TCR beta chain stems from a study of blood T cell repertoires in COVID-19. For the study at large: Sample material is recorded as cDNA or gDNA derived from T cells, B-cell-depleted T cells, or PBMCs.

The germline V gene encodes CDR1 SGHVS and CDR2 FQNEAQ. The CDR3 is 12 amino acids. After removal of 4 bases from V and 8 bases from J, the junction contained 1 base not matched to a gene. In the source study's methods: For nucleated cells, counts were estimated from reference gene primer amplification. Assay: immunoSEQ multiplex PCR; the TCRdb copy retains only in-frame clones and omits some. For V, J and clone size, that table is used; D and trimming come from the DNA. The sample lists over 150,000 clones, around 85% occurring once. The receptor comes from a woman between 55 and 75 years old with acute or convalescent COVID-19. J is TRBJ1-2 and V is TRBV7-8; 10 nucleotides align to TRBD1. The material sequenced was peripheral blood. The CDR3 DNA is TGTGCCAGCAGCTGGACAGGGGGAGGCTACACCTTC. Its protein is CASSWTGGGYTF. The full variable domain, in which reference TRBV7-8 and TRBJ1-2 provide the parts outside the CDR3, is GAGVSQSPRYKVAKRGQDVALRCDPISGHVSLFWYQQALGQGPEFLTYFQNEAQLDKSGLPSDRFFAERPEGSVSTLKIQRTQQEDSAVYLCASSWTGGGYTFGSGTRLTVV.